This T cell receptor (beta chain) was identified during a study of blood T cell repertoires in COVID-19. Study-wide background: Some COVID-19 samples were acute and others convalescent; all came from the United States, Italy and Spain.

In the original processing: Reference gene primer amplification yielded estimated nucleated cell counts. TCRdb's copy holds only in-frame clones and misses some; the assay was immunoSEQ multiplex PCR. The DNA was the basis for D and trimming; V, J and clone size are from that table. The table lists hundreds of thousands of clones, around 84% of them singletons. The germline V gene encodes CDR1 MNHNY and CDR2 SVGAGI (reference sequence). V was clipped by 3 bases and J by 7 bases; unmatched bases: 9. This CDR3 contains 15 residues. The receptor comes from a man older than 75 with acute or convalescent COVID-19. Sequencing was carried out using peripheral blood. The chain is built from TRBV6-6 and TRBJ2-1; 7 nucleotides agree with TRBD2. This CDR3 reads CASSYRPSGLNEQFF. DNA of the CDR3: TGTGCCAGCAGTTATCGGCCTAGCGGCTTGAATGAGCAGTTCTTC.